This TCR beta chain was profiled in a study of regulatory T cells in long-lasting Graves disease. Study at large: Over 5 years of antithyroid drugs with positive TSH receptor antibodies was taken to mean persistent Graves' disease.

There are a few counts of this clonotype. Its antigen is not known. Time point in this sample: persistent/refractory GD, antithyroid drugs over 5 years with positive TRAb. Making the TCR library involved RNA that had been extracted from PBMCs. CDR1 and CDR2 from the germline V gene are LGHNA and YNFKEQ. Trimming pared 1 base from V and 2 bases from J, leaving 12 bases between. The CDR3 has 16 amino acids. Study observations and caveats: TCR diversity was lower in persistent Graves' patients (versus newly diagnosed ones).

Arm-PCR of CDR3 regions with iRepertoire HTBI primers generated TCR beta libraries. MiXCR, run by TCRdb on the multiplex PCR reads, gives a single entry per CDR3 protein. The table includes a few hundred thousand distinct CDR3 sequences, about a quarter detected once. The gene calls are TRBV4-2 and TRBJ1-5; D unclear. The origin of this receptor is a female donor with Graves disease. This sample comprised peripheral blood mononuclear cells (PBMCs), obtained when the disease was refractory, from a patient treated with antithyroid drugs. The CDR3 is CASSQGTSGGNQPQHF. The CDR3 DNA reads TGTGCCAGCAGCCAAGGAACCTCGGGAGGCAATCAGCCCCAGCATTTT.